The rows below give T cell receptor beta chains drawn from one sample of a study of blood T cell repertoires in COVID-19. Profiled with immunoSEQ multiplex PCR; TCRdb holds only in-frame clones, not every one. This repertoire shows over 100,000 clones, more than 75% found once; its top ten account for around 8%. Sequencing was performed on peripheral blood. All receptors derive from a man between 65 and 80 years old with acute or convalescent COVID-19. The CDR3 runs from the conserved cysteine through the conserved F or W. The D gene is left open where the match is weak. Part of the rows lack a size; the others show once, few, many or a class for expanded clones.

v_gene: TRBV28
abundance: -
j_gene: TRBJ2-1
d_gene: -
CDR3aa: CASSTQGSYNEQFF
CDR3nt: TGTGCCAGCAGTACCCAGGGGTCCTACAATGAGCAGTTCTTC

v_gene: TRBV6-5
abundance: -
j_gene: TRBJ2-1
d_gene: -
CDR3aa: CASIFPGSRGNEQFF
CDR3nt: TGTGCCAGCATATTCCCTGGGTCCCGCGGTAATGAGCAGTTCTTC

v_gene: TRBV5-4
abundance: -
j_gene: TRBJ1-1
d_gene: -
CDR3aa: CASSSTGWGTEAFF
CDR3nt: TGTGCCAGCAGCTCTACAGGGTGGGGCACTGAAGCTTTCTTT

v_gene: TRBV5-1
abundance: -
j_gene: TRBJ1-4
d_gene: -
CDR3aa: CASSLEERRALFF
CDR3nt: TGCGCCAGCAGCTTGGAAGAACGCAGGGCCCTGTTTTTT

v_gene: TRBV5-1
abundance: -
j_gene: TRBJ2-1
d_gene: -
CDR3aa: CASSLEAGEQFF
CDR3nt: TGCGCCAGCAGCTTGGAGGCGGGTGAGCAGTTCTTC

v_gene: TRBV7-8
abundance: -
j_gene: TRBJ1-1
d_gene: -
CDR3aa: CASSFAGVGTEAFF
CDR3nt: TGTGCCAGCAGCTTCGCAGGGGTAGGAACTGAAGCTTTCTTT

v_gene: TRBV2
abundance: -
j_gene: TRBJ2-7
d_gene: -
CDR3aa: CASSAQGPRGVEQYF
CDR3nt: TGTGCCAGCAGTGCACAGGGGCCGCGGGGTGTCGAGCAGTACTTC

v_gene: TRBV4-1
abundance: -
j_gene: TRBJ1-4
d_gene: TRBD1
CDR3aa: CASSRTGESEKLFF
CDR3nt: TGCGCCAGCAGCCGGACAGGTGAGAGTGAAAAACTGTTTTTT

v_gene: TRBV3-1/TRBV3-2
abundance: once
j_gene: TRBJ2-3
d_gene: TRBD2
CDR3aa: CASSQPGRASGITDTQYF
CDR3nt: TGTGCCAGCAGCCAACCCGGCCGGGCTAGCGGGATCACAGATACGCAGTATTTT

v_gene: TRBV28
abundance: -
j_gene: TRBJ1-1
d_gene: -
CDR3aa: CASSLTSERQAFF
CDR3nt: TGTGCCAGCAGTTTGACCAGCGAGCGCCAAGCTTTCTTT